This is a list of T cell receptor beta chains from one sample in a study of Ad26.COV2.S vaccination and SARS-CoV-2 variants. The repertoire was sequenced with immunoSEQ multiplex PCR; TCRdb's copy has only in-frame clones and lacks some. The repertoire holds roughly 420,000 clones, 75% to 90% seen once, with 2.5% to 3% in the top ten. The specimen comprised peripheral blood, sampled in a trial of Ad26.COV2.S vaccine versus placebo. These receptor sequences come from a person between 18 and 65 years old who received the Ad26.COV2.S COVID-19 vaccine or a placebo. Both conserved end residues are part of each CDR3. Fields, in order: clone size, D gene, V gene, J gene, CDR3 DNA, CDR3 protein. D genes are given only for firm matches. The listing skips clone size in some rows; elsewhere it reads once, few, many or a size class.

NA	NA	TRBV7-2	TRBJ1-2	TGTGCCAGCAGCTTAGACAGGGAGAGTGGCTACACCTTC	CASSLDRESGYTF
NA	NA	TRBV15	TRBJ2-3	TGTGCCACCAGCATCCGGGGTGGCACAGATACGCAGTATTTT	CATSIRGGTDTQYF
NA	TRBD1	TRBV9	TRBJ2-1	TGTGCCAGCAGCGTTTCCGGGACAGGAACCTACAATGAGCAGTTCTTC	CASSVSGTGTYNEQFF
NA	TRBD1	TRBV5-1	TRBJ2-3	TGCGCCAGCAGCTTGGGGACAGGGAGTTCCACAGATACGCAGTATTTT	CASSLGTGSSTDTQYF
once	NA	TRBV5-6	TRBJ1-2	TGTGCCAGCAACCCCATGGGGGGTGCATACTATGGCTACACCTTC	CASNPMGGAYYGYTF
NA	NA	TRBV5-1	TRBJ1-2	TGCGCCAGCAGCTTGGACGGGACTACCGAATATGGCTACACCTTC	CASSLDGTTEYGYTF
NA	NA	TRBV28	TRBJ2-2	TGTGCCAGCAGTTTCCGTACAGGCTTCACCGGGGAGCTGTTTTTT	CASSFRTGFTGELFF
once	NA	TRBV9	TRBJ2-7	TGTGCCAGCAGCGTAGATGGCAGGTTAAAGTACTTC	CASSVDGRLKYF
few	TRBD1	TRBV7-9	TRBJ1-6	TGTGCCAGCAGCCCCACACAGGGGGCTTCACCCCTCCACTTT	CASSPTQGASPLHF
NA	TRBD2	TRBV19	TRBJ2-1	TGTGCCAGTAGTAGCGGGAGATGGGTCAATGAGCAGTTCTTC	CASSSGRWVNEQFF
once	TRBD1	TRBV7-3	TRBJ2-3	TGTGCCAGCAGCTTAACGGGGGCAGGGGGCGTCGATACGCAGTATTTT	CASSLTGAGGVDTQYF
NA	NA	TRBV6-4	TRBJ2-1	TGTGCCAGCAGTGACTCGCACAATGAGCAGTTCTTC	CASSDSHNEQFF
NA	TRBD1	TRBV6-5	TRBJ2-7	TGTGCCAGCAGTATCCGGACAGGGGTAGACGAGCAGTACTTC	CASSIRTGVDEQYF
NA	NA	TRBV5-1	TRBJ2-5	TGCGCCAGCAGCTTGGAAACAGGTGAACAAGAGACCCAGTACTTC	CASSLETGEQETQYF
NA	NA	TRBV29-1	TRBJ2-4	TGCAGCGTCACCGTGGCCGGGACTAAAAACATTCAGTACTTC	CSVTVAGTKNIQYF
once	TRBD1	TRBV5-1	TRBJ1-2	TGCGCCAGCAGCTTGGGAGCCTCGACGGCAGGGGGTAATGGCTACACCTTC	CASSLGASTAGGNGYTF
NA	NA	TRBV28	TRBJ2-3	TGTGCCAGCAGTTTAATCGAAGATACGCAGTATTTT	CASSLIEDTQYF
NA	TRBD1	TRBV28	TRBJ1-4	TGTGCCAGCAGTTTATACAGGGGGCCGGGGGAAAAACTGTTTTTT	CASSLYRGPGEKLFF
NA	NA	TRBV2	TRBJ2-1	TGTGCCAGCAGTGAATTGAGACCCACATACAATGAGCAGTTCTTC	CASSELRPTYNEQFF
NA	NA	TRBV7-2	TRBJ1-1	TGTGCCAGCAGCCTTGCTCCGGTGGAATTT	CASSLAPVEF
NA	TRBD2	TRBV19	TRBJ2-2	TGTGCCAGTAGGCCGCCGGGACTAGCGGGGATCGCGAACACCGGGGAGCTGTTTTTT	CASRPPGLAGIANTGELFF
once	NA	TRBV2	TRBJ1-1	TGTGCCAGCAGGAGAGGTTGGGGTGAAGCTTTCTTT	CASRRGWGEAFF
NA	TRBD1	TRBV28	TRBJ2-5	TGTGCCAGCAGTTTAGACAGGGAAGAGACCCAGTACTTC	CASSLDREETQYF
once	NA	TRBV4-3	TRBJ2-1	TGCGCCAGCAGCCGGTTAGTGGCCTCCTACAATGAGCAGTTCTTC	CASSRLVASYNEQFF
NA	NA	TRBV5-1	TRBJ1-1	TGCGCCAGCAGCTTCCTGGGGAGACCACCGCTTGAAGCTTTCTTT	CASSFLGRPPLEAFF
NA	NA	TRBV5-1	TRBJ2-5	TGCGCCAGCAGCACCGGGCCACGAAAAGAGACCCAGTACTTC	CASSTGPRKETQYF
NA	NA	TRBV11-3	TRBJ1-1	TGTGCCAGCAGCCTAATAATGAACACTGAAGCTTTCTTT	CASSLIMNTEAFF
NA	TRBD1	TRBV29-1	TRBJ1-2	TGCAGCGCCCGGGACAGCTATGGCTACACCTTC	CSARDSYGYTF
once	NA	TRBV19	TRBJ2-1	TGTGCCAGTAGGGGGACTTACTCCTACAATGAGCAGTTCTTC	CASRGTYSYNEQFF
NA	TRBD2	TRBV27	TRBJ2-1	TGTGCCAGCAGTCCTATAGCGGGAGGGCCCTACAATGAGCAGTTCTTC	CASSPIAGGPYNEQFF
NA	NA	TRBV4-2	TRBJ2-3	TGTGCCAGCAGCCAAGAACCCTACGGGGATACGCAGTATTTT	CASSQEPYGDTQYF
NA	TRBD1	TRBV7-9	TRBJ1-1	TGTGCCAGCAGCCCCACAGGGGCGCTGAACACTGAAGCTTTCTTT	CASSPTGALNTEAFF
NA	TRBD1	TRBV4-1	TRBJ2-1	TGCGCCAGCAGCCGAGACAGGGCCGATGAGCAGTTCTTC	CASSRDRADEQFF
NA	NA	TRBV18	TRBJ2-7	TGTGCCAGCTCACCAGGGGGCCGCTACGAGCAGTACTTC	CASSPGGRYEQYF
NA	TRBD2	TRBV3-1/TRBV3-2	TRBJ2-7	TGTGCCAGCAGCCAACCCCCTAGCGGCGAGCAGTACTTC	CASSQPPSGEQYF
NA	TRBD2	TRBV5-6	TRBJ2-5	TGTGCCAGCAGCTTCACTAGCGGGAGGGCCTCAGGGGAGACCCAGTACTTC	CASSFTSGRASGETQYF
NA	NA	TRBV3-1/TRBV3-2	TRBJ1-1	TGTGCCAGCAGCCAAGTCACAGGGCCGTCGGGAGCTTTCTTT	CASSQVTGPSGAFF
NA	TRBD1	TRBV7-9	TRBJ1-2	TGTGCCAGCAGCTTTGGACAGGCGCACTATGGCTACACCTTC	CASSFGQAHYGYTF
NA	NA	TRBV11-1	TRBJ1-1	TGTGCCAGCAGCTTTGGGGCGTTTACTGAAGCTTTCTTT	CASSFGAFTEAFF
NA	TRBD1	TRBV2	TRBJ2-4	TGTGCCAGCAGCTGGACAGGGGGCGCAACCAAAAACATTCAGTACTTC	CASSWTGGATKNIQYF
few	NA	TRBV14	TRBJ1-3	TGTGCCAGCAGCCAGGCTGGGGGGTCTCGGAACACCATATATTTT	CASSQAGGSRNTIYF
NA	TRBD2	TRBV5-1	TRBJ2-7	TGCGCCAGCAGCTTGGGACTAGCGGGGGTCTACGAGCAGTACTTC	CASSLGLAGVYEQYF
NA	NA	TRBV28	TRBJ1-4	TGTGCCAGCAGTTTAATTGGAGATTGGGGGCCTAAGGAAAAACTGTTTTTT	CASSLIGDWGPKEKLFF